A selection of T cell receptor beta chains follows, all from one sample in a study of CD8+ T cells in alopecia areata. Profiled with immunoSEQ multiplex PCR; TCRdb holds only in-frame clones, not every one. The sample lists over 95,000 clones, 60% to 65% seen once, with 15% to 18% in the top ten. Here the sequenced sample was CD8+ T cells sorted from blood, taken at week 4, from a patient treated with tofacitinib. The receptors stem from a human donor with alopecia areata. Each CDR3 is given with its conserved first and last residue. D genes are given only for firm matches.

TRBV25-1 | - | CASSERGRQNTEAFF
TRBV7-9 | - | CASSSLWSETQYF
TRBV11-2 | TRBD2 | CASSLAGGSGETQYF
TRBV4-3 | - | CASSQEVDPNYGYTF
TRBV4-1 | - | CASSQALQSSYNEQFF
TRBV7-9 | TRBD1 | CASSLSGQTLQETQYF
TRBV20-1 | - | CSAFPYGYTF
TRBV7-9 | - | CASSLEGPAGTQYF
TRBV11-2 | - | CATRGTNNEKLFF
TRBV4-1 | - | CASSHADTQYF
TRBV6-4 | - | CASSDFPRGEQFF
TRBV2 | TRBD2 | CASQLRAGAPDTQYF
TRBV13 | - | CASSLDTGLFNEQYF
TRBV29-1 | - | CSVVLGSTYEQYF
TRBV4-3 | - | CASSLTRGSGANVLTF
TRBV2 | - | CASSVHEQYF
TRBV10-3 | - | CAISATGNTEQFF
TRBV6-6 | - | CASNPSGLKETQYF
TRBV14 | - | CASSQDMDQETQYF
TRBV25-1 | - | CASRLVSEQYF
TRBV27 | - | CASSWVGLSNQPQHF
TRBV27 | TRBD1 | CASSLFEGTGGYTF
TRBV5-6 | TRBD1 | CASSYGQGDTEAFF
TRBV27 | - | CASSSLFGGMNTEAFF
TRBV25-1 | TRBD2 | CASSEASGMGFYNEQFF
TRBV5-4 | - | CASSFTGSYGYTF
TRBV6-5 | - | CASSYSLNTEAFF
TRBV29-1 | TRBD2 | CSVEDVAGGLADTQYF
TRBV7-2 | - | CASSLDADTQYF
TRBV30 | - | CAWSTDEAFF
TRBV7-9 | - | CASSPPAGDTQYF
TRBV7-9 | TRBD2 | CASRPGTSGYEQYF
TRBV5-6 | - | CASSLEGRINYNEQFF
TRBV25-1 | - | CASSQINEQFF
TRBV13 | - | CASSLDGGFSPDTQYF
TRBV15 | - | CATSFGTTEAFF
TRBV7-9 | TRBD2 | CASSSLAGSGDTQYF
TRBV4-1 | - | CASSLILRDVAFF
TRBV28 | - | CASSFGTNYGYTF
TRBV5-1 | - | CASSANTGELFF
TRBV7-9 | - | CASSPQAGAVTDTQYF
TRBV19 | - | CASIPIGGSLEPQHF
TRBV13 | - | CASSLSGEQYF
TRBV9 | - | CASRDRQGCIRRLHEKLFF
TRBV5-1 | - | CASSAGANTGELFF
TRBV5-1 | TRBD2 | CASSLERLAGTDTQYF
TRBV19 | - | CASSIWMNTEAFF
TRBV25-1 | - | CASSSYEQYF
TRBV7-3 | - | CASSSTRTAEEKNIQYF
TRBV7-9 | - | CASSLDSGLRWGFF
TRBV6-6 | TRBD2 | CASSNSGGARETQYF
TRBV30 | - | CAWSVWGNEKLFF
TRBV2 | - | CASTLNTETQYF
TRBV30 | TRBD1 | CAWRAGTGNTGELFF
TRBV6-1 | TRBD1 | CASGHRGTQETQYF
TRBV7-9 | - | CASSLAGPASSYEQYF
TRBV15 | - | CATSREPLQNTEAFF
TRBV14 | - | CASSQETATNEKLFF
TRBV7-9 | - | CASSGTNTGELFF
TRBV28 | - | CASSSGLYEQYF